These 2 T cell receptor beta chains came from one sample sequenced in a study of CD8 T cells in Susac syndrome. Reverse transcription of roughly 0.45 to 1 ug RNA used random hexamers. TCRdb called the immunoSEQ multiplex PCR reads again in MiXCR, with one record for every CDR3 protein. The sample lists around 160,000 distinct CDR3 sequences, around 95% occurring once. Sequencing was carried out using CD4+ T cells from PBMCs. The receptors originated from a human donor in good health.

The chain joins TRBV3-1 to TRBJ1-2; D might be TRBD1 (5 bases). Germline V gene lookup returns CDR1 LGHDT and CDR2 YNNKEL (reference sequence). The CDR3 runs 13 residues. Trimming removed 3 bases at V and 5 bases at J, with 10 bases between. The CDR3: CASSHRAGYGYTF. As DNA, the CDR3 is TGTGCCAGCAGCCACAGGGCCGGGTATGGCTACACCTTC.

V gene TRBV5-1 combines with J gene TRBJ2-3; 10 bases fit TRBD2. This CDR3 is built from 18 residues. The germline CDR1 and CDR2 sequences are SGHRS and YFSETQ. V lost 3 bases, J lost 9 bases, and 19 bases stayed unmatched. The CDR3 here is CASSSSGGARDSTWTQYF. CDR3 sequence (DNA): TGCGCCAGCAGCTCCAGCGGGGGGGCTCGCGATAGCACATGGACGCAGTATTTT.